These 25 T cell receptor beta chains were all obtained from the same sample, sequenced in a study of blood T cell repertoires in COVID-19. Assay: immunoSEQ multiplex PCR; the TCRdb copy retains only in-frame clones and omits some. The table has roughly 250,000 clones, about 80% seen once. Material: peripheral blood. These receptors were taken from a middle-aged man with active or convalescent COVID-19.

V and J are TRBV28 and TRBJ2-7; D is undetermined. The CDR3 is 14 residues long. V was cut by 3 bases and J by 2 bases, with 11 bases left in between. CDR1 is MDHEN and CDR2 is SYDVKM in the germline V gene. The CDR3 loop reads CASSLGLHPYEQYF. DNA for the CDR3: TGTGCCAGCAGTTTGGGCTTGCACCCCTACGAGCAGTACTTC.

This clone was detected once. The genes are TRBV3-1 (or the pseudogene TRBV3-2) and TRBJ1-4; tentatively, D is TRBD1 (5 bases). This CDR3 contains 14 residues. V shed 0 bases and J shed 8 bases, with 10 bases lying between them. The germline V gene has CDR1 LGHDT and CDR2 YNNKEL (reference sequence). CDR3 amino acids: CASSQDLGGEKLFF. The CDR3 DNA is TGTGCCAGCAGCCAAGATCTGGGGGGGGAAAAACTGTTTTTT.

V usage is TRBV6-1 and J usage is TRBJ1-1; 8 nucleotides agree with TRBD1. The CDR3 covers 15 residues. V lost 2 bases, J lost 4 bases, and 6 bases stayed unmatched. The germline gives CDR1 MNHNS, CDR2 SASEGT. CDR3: CASSETRQGLTEAFF. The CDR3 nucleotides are TGTGCCAGCAGTGAAACTCGACAGGGGCTCACTGAAGCTTTCTTT.

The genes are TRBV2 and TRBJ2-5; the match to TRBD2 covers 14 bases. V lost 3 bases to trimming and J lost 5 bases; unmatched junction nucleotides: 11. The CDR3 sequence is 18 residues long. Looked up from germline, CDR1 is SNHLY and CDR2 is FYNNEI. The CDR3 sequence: CASSEGPTSGGALETQYF. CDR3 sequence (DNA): TGTGCCAGCAGTGAGGGGCCGACTAGCGGGGGGGCCTTGGAGACCCAGTACTTC.

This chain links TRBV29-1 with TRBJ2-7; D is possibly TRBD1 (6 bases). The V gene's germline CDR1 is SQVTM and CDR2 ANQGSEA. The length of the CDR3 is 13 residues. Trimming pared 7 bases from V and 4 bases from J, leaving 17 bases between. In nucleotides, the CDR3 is TGCAGCGCACAGAGGGACACCTTATACGAGCAGTACTTC. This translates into CSAQRDTLYEQYF.

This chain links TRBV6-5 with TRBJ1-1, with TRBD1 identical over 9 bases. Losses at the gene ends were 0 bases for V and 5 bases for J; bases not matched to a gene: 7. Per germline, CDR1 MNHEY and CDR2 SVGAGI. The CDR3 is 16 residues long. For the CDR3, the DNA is TGTGCCAGCAGTTACTCCTCGGGACAGGGCGCAACTGAAGCTTTCTTT. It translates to CASSYSSGQGATEAFF.

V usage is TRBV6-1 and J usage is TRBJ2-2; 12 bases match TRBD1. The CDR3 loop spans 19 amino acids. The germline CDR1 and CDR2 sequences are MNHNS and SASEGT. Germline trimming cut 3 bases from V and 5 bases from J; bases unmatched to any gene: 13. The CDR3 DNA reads TGTGCCAGCAGTGACATACTTTCGGGACAGGGGGCAGAGACCGGGGAGCTGTTTTTT. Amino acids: CASSDILSGQGAETGELFF.

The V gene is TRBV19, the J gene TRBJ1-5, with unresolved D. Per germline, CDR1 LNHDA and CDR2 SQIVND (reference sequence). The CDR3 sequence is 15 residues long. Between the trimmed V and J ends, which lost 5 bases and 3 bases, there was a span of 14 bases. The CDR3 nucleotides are TGTGCCAGTAGTGACTCGGGGTTAACCAATCAGCCCCAGCATTTT. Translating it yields CASSDSGLTNQPQHF.

The CDR3 DNA is TGCGCCAGCAGCGATCGACAGGGTGACACTGAAGCTTTCTTT. It yields the protein CASSDRQGDTEAFF. V gene TRBV4-3 combines with J gene TRBJ1-1, with TRBD1 matching 7 bases. Looked up from germline, CDR1 is LGHNA and CDR2 is YSLEER. The CDR3 is made up of 14 amino acids. V shed 5 bases and J 3 bases; nucleotides not matched to a gene: 6.

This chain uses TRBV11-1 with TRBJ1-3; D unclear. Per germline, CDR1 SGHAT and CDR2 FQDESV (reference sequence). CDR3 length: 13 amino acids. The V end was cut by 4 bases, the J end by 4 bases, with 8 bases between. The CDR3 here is CASSSTTGNTIYF. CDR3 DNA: TGTGCCAGCAGCTCTACCACCGGAAACACCATATATTTT.

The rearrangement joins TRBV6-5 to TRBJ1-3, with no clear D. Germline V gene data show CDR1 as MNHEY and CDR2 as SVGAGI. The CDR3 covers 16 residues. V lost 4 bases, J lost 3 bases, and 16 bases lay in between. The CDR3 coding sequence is TGTGCCAGCAGTTGGACCGCGGGGAGCTTTGGAAACACCATATATTTT. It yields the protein CASSWTAGSFGNTIYF.

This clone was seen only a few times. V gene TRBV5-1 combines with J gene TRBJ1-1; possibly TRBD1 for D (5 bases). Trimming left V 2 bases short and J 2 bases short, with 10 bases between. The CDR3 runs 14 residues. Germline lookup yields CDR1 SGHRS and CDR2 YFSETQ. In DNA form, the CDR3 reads TGCGCCAGCAGCTTCGGACAAGTTAACACTGAAGCTTTCTTT. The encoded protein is CASSFGQVNTEAFF. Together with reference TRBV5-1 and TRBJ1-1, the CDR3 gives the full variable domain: KAGVTQTPRYLIKTRGQQVTLSCSPISGHRSVSWYQQTPGQGLQFLFEYFSETQRNKGNFPGRFSGRQFSNSRSEMNVSTLELGDSALYLCASSFGQVNTEAFFGQGTRLTVV.

This CDR3 reads CASSPTGLGEKLFF. The DNA for the CDR3 is TGTGCCAGCAGCCCGACAGGGCTCGGAGAAAAACTGTTTTTT. This sequence joins TRBV11-2 and TRBJ1-4; 7 nucleotides match TRBD1. The CDR3 consists of 14 residues. Germline V CDR1 and CDR2: SGHAT, FQNNGV. J gave up 8 bases and V 5 bases, and 8 bases lay outside the gene matches. The full variable domain, completed using reference TRBV11-2 and TRBJ1-4, is EAGVAQSPRYKIIEKRQSVAFWCNPISGHATLYWYQQILGQGPKLLIQFQNNGVVDDSQLPKDRFSAERLKGVDSTLKIQPAKLEDSAVYLCASSPTGLGEKLFFGSGTQLSVL.

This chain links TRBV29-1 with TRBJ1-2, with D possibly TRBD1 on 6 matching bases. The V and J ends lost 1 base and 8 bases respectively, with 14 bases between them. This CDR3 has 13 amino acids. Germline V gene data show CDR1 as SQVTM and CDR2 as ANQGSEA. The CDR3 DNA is TGCAGCGTTGAAGTCTCAGGGGTCGGGGGCTACACCTTC. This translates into CSVEVSGVGGYTF.

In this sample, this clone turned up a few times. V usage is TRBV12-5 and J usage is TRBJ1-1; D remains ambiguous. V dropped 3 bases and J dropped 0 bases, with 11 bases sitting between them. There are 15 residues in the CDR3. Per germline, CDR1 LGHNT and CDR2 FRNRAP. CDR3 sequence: CASGLSTSMNTEAFF. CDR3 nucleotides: TGTGCTAGTGGTTTATCCACAAGTATGAACACTGAAGCTTTCTTT. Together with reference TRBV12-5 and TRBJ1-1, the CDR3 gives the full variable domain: DARVTQTPRHKVTEMGQEVTMRCQPILGHNTVFWYRQTMMQGLELLAYFRNRAPLDDSGMPKDRFSAEMPDATLATLKIQPSEPRDSAVYFCASGLSTSMNTEAFFGQGTRLTVV.

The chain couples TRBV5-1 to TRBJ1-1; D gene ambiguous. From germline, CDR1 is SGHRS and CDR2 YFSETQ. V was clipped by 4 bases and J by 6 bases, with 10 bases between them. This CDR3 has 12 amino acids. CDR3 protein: CASSTPSAEAFF. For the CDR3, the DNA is TGCGCCAGCAGCACTCCCTCGGCTGAAGCTTTCTTT. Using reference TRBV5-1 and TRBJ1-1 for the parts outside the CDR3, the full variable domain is KAGVTQTPRYLIKTRGQQVTLSCSPISGHRSVSWYQQTPGQGLQFLFEYFSETQRNKGNFPGRFSGRQFSNSRSEMNVSTLELGDSALYLCASSTPSAEAFFGQGTRLTVV.

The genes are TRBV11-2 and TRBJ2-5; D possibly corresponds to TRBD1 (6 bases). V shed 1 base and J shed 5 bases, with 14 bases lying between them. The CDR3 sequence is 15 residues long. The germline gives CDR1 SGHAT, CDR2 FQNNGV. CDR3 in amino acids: CASSLGTAHGETQYF. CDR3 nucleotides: TGTGCCAGCAGCTTAGGGACAGCCCACGGGGAGACCCAGTACTTC.

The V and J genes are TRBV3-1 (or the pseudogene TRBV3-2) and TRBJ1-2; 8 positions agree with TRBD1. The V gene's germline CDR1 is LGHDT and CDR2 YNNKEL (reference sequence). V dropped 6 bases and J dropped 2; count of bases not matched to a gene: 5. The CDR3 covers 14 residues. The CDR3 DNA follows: TGTGCCAGCAGGCACAGGGGGAACAACTATGGCTACACCTTC. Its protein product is CASRHRGNNYGYTF.

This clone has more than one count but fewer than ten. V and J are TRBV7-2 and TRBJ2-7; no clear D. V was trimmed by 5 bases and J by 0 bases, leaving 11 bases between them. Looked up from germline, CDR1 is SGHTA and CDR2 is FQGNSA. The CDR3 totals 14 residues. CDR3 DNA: TGTGCCAGCAGCAATAACCGGGTCTCCTACGAGCAGTACTTC. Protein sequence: CASSNNRVSYEQYF.

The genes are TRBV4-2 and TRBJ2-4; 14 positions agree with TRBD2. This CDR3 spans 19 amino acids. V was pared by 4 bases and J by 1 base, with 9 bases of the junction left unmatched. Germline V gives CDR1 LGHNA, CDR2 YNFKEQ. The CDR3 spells CASSPTGTSGGTAKNIQYF. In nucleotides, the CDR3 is TGTGCCAGCAGCCCTACCGGGACTAGCGGGGGTACGGCCAAAAACATTCAGTACTTC.

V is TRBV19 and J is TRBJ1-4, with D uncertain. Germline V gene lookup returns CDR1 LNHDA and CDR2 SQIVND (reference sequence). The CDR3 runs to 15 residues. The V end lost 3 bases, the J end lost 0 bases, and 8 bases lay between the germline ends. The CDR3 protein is CASSMWAATNEKLFF. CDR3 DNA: TGTGCCAGTAGTATGTGGGCAGCAACTAATGAAAAACTGTTTTTT.

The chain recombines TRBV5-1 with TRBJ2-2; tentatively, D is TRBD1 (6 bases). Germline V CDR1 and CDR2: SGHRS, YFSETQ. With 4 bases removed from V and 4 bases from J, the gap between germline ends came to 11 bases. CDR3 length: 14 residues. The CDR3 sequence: CASSPGTLTGELFF. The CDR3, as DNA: TGCGCCAGCAGCCCCGGGACACTCACCGGGGAGCTGTTTTTT.

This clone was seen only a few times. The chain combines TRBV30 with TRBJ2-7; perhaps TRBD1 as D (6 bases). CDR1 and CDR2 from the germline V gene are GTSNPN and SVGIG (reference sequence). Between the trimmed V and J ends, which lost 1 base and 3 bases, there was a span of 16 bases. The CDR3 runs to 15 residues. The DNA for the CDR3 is TGTGCCTGGAGTGCCGTTGGCAGGGGAAGCTACGAGCAGTACTTC. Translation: CAWSAVGRGSYEQYF. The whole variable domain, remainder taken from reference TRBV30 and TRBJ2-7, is SQTIHQWPATLVQPVGSPLSLECTVEGTSNPNLYWYRQAAGRGLQLLFYSVGIGQISSEVPQNLSASRPQDRQFILSSKKLLLSDSGFYLCAWSAVGRGSYEQYFGPGTRLTVT.

DNA of the CDR3: TGTGCCAGCTCACCACCGGTCCTAAGCTCCTACAATGAGCAGTTCTTC. Its translation: CASSPPVLSSYNEQFF. This rearrangement joins TRBV18 to TRBJ2-1, with no clear D. CDR3 length: 16 residues. Germline V gene sequence: CDR1 KGHSH, CDR2 LQKENI. The V gene lost 0 bases and the J gene lost 0 bases, with 9 bases spanning the gap.

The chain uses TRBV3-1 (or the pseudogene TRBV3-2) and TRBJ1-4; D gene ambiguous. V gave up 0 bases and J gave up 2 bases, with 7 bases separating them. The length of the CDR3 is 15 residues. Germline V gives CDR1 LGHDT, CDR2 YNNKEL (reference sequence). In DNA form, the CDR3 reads TGTGCCAGCAGCCAAGAACCAGGCACTAATGAAAAACTGTTTTTT. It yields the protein CASSQEPGTNEKLFF.